This T cell receptor (beta chain) comes out of a study of blood T cells in healthy people across ages. Total RNA was isolated from each sample in quantities of at least 5.5 micrograms. This clonotype was seen a single time. What it binds is unknown. Study outcomes and limitations: Using unsorted PBMCs precluded a conclusive naive versus antigen-experienced comparison. Fewer expanded clones and more diversity marked long-lived versus aged donors.

It was with a sample-barcoded 5' primer and a J-beta primer mix that a second PCR of about 6 to 11 cycles was run. Each cDNA molecule carried a tag from a template-switch adaptor that contained 12 random nucleotides. Each CDR3 protein gets one entry after TCRdb re-called the 5' RACE reads with MiXCR. The sample gives over 950,000 distinct CDR3 sequences, about 53% of which show up once; about a fifth is in the top ten. Germline CDR1 reads SGHTA; CDR2 reads FQGNSA. Trimming took 3 bases from V and 7 from J; bases not matched to a gene: 8. The CDR3 has 14 amino acids. The specimen sequenced was blood. This sequence originates from a woman aged 55-69 years in good health. The J gene is TRBJ1-2, the V gene TRBV7-2; the match to TRBD1 covers 7 bases. CDR3 residues: CASSFGRGQVGYTF. CDR3 coding DNA: TGTGCCAGCAGCTTCGGGAGGGGGCAAGTTGGCTACACCTTC.